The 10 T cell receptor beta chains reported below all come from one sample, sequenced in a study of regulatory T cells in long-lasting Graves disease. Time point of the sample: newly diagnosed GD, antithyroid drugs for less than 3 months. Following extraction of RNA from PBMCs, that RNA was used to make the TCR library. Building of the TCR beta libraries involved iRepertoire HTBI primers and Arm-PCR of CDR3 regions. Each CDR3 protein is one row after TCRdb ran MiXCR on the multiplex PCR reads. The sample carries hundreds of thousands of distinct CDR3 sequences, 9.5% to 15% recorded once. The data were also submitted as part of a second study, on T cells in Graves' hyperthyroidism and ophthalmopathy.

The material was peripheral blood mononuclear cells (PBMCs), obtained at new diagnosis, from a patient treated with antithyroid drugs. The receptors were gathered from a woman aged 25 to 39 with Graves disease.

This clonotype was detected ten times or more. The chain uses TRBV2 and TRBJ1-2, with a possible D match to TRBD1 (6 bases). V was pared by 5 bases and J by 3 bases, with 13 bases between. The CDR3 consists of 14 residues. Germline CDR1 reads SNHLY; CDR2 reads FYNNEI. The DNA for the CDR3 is TGTGCCAGCAGTCAGACGGACAGACACTATGGCTACACCTTC. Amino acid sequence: CASSQTDRHYGYTF. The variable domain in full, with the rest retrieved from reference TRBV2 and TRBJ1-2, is EPEVTQTPSHQVTQMGQEVILRCVPISNHLYFYWYRQILGQKVEFLVSFYNNEISEKSEIFDDQFSVERPDGSNFTLKIRSTKLEDSAMYFCASSQTDRHYGYTFGSGTRLTVV.

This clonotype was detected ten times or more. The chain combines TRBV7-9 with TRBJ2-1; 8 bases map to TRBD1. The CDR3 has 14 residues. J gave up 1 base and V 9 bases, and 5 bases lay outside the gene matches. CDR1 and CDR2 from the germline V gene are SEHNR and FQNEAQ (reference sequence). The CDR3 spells CASSRQGSYNEQFF. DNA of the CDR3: TGTGCCAGTAGCCGACAGGGGTCCTACAATGAGCAGTTCTTC. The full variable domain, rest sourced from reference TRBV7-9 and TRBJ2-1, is DTGVSQNPRHKITKRGQNVTFRCDPISEHNRLYWYRQTLGQGPEFLTYFQNEAQLEKSRLLSDRFSAERPKGSFSTLEIQRTEQGDSAMYLCASSRQGSYNEQFFGPGTRLTVL.

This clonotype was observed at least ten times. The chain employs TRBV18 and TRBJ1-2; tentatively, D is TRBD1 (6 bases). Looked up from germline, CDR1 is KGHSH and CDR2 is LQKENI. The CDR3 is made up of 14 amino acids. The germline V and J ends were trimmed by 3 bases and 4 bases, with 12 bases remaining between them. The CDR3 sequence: CASSPDSLSYGYTF. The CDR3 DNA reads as TGTGCCAGCTCACCGGACAGTTTATCCTATGGCTACACCTTC.

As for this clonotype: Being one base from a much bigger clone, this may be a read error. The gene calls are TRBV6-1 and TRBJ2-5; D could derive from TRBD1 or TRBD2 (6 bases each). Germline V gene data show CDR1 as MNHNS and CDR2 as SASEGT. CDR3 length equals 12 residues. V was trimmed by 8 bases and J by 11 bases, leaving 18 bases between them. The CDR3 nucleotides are TGTGCCAGCTGGGGGGACAACAATGAGCAGTACTTC. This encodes CASWGDNNEQYF.

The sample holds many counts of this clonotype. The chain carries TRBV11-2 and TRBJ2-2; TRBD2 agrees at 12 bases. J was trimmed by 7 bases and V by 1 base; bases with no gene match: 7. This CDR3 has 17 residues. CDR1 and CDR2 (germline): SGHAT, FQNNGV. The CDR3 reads CASSLVTSGSIIGELFF. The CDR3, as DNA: TGTGCCAGCAGCTTAGTGACTAGCGGGAGTATAATCGGGGAGCTGTTTTTT.

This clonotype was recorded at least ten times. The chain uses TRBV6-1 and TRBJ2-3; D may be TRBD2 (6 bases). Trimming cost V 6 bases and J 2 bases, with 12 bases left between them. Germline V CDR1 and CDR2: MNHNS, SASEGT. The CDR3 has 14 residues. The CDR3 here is CASRGRGATDTQYF. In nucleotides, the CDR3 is TGTGCCAGCAGAGGACGCGGGGCCACAGATACGCAGTATTTT.

CDR3 region: CASSPGLQNEKLFF. In DNA, the CDR3 is TGTGCCAGCAGTCCGGGACTACAGAATGAAAAACTGTTTTTT. The rearrangement uses TRBV2 and TRBJ1-4, with TRBD1 as a possible D gene (5 bases). V gave up 5 bases and J gave up 5 bases, with 12 bases separating them. CDR1 and CDR2 (germline): SNHLY, FYNNEI. The CDR3 extends over 14 amino acids.

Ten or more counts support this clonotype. In DNA form, the CDR3 reads TGTGCCAGCAGCCGGGACATGTACAATGAGCAGTTCTTC. Translating gives CASSRDMYNEQFF. The V and J genes are TRBV2 and TRBJ2-1; possible D gene TRBD1, 6 bases. Trimming stripped 6 bases from V and 4 bases from J, with 10 bases between. The CDR3 is made up of 13 amino acids. The V gene's germline CDR1 is SNHLY and CDR2 FYNNEI.

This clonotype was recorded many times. CDR3 DNA sequence: TGCAGTGCTAGAGATACGGGGGCCCCGGGGACTGAAGCTTTCTTT. Translating it yields CSARDTGAPGTEAFF. The chain joins TRBV20-1 to TRBJ1-1, with D tentatively TRBD1 (6 bases). Trimming cost V 0 bases and J 5 bases, with 16 bases left between them. Germline CDR1 and CDR2: DFQATT and SNEGSKA (reference sequence). CDR3 length equals 15 residues.

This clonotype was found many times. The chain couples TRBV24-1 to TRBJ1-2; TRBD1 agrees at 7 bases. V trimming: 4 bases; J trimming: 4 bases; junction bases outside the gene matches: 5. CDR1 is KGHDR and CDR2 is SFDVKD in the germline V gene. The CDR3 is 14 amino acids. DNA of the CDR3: TGTGCCACCAGTGAGCGACAGGGTTTCTATGGCTACACCTTC. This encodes CATSERQGFYGYTF.